This T cell receptor (beta chain) was profiled in a study of OX40 agonist ivuxolimab in advanced cancers. Regarding the study in general: The costimulatory receptor OX40 (CD134) was targeted by ivuxolimab, a fully human IgG2 agonistic monoclonal antibody. Intravenous ivuxolimab was administered to patients every 2 weeks at six dose levels: 0.01, 0.1, 0.3, 1.5, 3 and 10 mg/kg. In the dose-escalation cohort, roughly 80% of patients were male, and the mean age was approximately 60 years, with a range of about 20 to 90. The monotherapy dose-escalation portion (N ≈ 50 patients) of the phase I ivuxolimab trial is reported in the paper. Prior anti-PD-1, anti-PD-L1 or anti-CTLA-4 therapy was permitted, and checkpoint inhibitors had been received by roughly two fifths of dose-escalation patients. Peripheral TCRbeta sequencing aimed to test whether ivuxolimab altered TCR sequence diversity and caused clonal T-cell expansion. Of the roughly 50 dose-escalation patients, hepatocellular carcinoma was present in roughly 19, melanoma in some 15, renal cell carcinoma in 9 and head and neck cancer in 9. Partial responses occurred in three dose-escalation patients, of whom one had hepatocellular carcinoma and two had cutaneous melanoma. The investigation overall reported the following: After ivuxolimab, CD8+ T cells had more expanded clones than CD4+ T cells on average. Antigen specificity was not determined for the clonally expanded peripheral T cells. At doses from 0.1 to 3.0 mg/kg, clonal expansion was seen in both CD4+ and CD8+ blood T cells between baseline and week 6. Partial responders in the 0.1-3.0 mg/kg groups had among the lowest normalized peripheral clonal expansion, especially among CD8+ T cells. Low levels of normalized T-cell clonal expansion were also seen in some patients who did not respond.

To sequence the TCRbeta CDR3 region, genomic DNA was isolated from the sorted cells. The immunoSEQ Assay was used for sequencing of TCRbeta CDR3 regions. TCRdb re-hosts the immuneACCESS table, in-frame sequences only. Its copies lack some clones; in the studies checked, an unresolved V gene accounts for under half of them, and the cause for the rest is not known. Present in this sample are 82,000 or so clones, roughly 90% of which were seen just once. Clones ranked in the top ten supply roughly 0.6% of the sample. Patients with autoimmune disease history or receiving systemic immunosuppression were excluded from the trial. Peripheral blood for TCR sequencing was collected from all dose cohorts at baseline, on cycle 4 day 1, and on cycle 7 day 1. The samples were taken from a phase I, first-in-human, multicenter, open-label dose-escalation trial of ivuxolimab. Adults with locally advanced or metastatic melanoma, renal cell carcinoma, hepatocellular carcinoma or head and neck squamous cell carcinoma were enrolled in the trial. CD4+ and CD8+ T cells were sorted separately from peripheral blood before TCR sequencing.

The CDR3 starts with the cysteine, ends with the phenylalanine, and has 16 residues. Of the read, only the CDR3 DNA is kept; its 48 bases are in frame from base 1. Relative to germline, V is 5 bases shorter and J is 0 bases shorter, with 14 bases between their ends. Looking up the germline V gene yields CDR1 SGHAT and CDR2 FQNNGV. Turning to this clone: The specificity of this receptor is unknown. No much larger clone is present one base from it, and per-base qualities are unavailable.

Specimen: CD4+ or CD8+ T cells sorted from blood, collected in a trial of the OX40 agonist ivuxolimab. The rearranged segments are TRBV11-2 and TRBJ1-3, and possibly TRBD1, on 5 matching bases. This receptor was taken from an adult with an advanced solid tumor such as melanoma, head and neck, liver or kidney cancer. The DNA sequence is as follows: TGTGCCAGCAGCCCCCTCCGGGGCCGCTCTGGAAACACCATATATTTT. It specifies CASSPLRGRSGNTIYF.